These T cell receptor beta chains were read from a single sample in a study of molecular identifiers for immune sequencing clone quantification. TCRdb passed the PCR reads through MiXCR, listing each CDR3 protein once. The table records fewer than 25,000 distinct CDR3 sequences, about a sixth of them present only once. Sequencing input: naive CD8+ T cells from blood, with Jurkat cell RNA spiked in. The receptors shown here come from a human donor in good health. Some libraries in this study had Jurkat cell RNA spiked in. Both conserved end residues are part of each CDR3. A D gene is named only where the DNA matches it firmly. Not every row has a clone size; where given, it reads once, few, many or a size class.

clone size	D gene	V gene	J gene	CDR3 protein	CDR3 DNA
many	NA	TRBV19	TRBJ2-6	CASQSSGANVLTF	TGTGCCAGCCAGAGCTCTGGGGCCAACGTCCTGACTTTC
many	NA	TRBV29-1	TRBJ2-1	CSQSIGGSEQFF	TGCAGCCAATCGATCGGGGGTAGTGAGCAGTTCTTC
many	TRBD2	TRBV9	TRBJ2-7	CASSVEWREGYEQYF	TGTGCCAGCAGCGTAGAGTGGCGGGAGGGGTACGAGCAGTACTTC
many	NA	TRBV7-2	TRBJ1-4	CASSLGVRGMGEKLFF	TGTGCCAGCAGCTTAGGAGTGCGGGGAATGGGTGAAAAACTGTTTTTT
many	NA	TRBV28	TRBJ2-7	CASSLTVSYEQYF	TGTGCCAGCAGTTTGACCGTGTCCTACGAGCAGTACTTC
many	NA	TRBV6-5	TRBJ2-2	CASSYPTGELFF	TGTGCCAGCAGTTACCCCACCGGGGAGCTGTTTTTT
NA	NA	TRBV4-1	TRBJ2-3	CASSDAAVARTDTQYF	TGCGCCAGTAGCGACGCTGCGGTGGCACGCACAGATACGCAGTATTTT
many	TRBD1	TRBV28	TRBJ2-4	CASSLKDRGLAKNIQYF	TGTGCCAGCAGTCTCAAGGACAGGGGCCTAGCCAAAAACATTCAGTACTTC
NA	TRBD1	TRBV7-6	TRBJ2-1	CASSFNPDRVGNEQFF	TGTGCCAGCAGCTTTAATCCCGACAGGGTTGGCAATGAGCAGTTCTTC
many	NA	TRBV6-5	TRBJ1-1	CASRQRTVRAPMNTEAFF	TGTGCCAGCAGACAAAGGACAGTCCGGGCCCCCATGAACACTGAAGCTTTCTTT
many	NA	TRBV7-9	TRBJ2-1	CASSLVRNSYNEQFF	TGTGCCAGCAGCTTAGTTCGAAACTCCTACAATGAGCAGTTCTTC
NA	NA	TRBV7-9	TRBJ2-7	CASSCGRASEGGEQYF	TGTGCCAGCAGCTGCGGTCGCGCTAGCGAAGGCGGCGAGCAGTACTTC
many	TRBD1	TRBV13	TRBJ2-3	CASSSLTGGGTQYF	TGTGCCAGCAGCTCTCTTACAGGGGGAGGTACGCAGTATTTT
many	TRBD2	TRBV4-2	TRBJ2-7	CASSQDWGGYEQYF	TGTGCCAGCAGCCAAGATTGGGGAGGGTACGAGCAGTACTTC
medium-sized	TRBD1	TRBV27	TRBJ2-2	CASSLGQGPAGELFF	TGTGCCAGCAGTTTGGGACAGGGGCCGGCTGGGGAGCTGTTTTTT
many	NA	TRBV9	TRBJ2-1	CASSGQDGPNEQFF	TGTGCCAGCAGCGGGCAGGACGGACCGAATGAGCAGTTCTTC
medium-sized	NA	TRBV6-5	TRBJ2-5	CASSYSPGEGIQYF	TGTGCCAGCAGTTACTCTCCAGGGGAGGGGATTCAGTACTTC